This T cell receptor (beta chain) was recovered during a study of T cells in Graves' hyperthyroidism and ophthalmopathy. Study context: Specimen type is peripheral blood, collected at initial diagnosis prior to any treatment. The study's findings and limits: A 13 V-J signature model discriminated ophthalmopathy versus stable hyperthyroidism.

Uncontrolled infection, other autoimmune disease, pregnancy or lactation barred patients from enrollment. Fresh peripheral blood, 10 ml, yielded the PBMCs. TCR beta CDR3 regions were amplified from RNA. With the HTBI primer set, the TCR CDR3 went through a first round of RT-PCR. Using its own MiXCR run on the multiplex PCR reads, TCRdb lists one record per CDR3 protein. In the table there are some 560,000 distinct CDR3 sequences, roughly 14% of which are singletons. This CDR3 spans 18 amino acids. CDR1 is ENHRY and CDR2 is SYGVKD in the germline V gene. J was trimmed by 0 bases and V by 6 bases; bases with no gene match: 13. Comment on this clonotype: Antigen unknown.

The sequenced sample was blood. This sequence originates from a woman in her 30s with Graves' hyperthyroidism. This chain connects TRBV10-3 to TRBJ2-3, with TRBD1 matching 9 bases. CDR3 residues: CAIRGDREPAASTDTQYF. CDR3 sequence (DNA): TGTGCCATCAGGGGGGACAGGGAACCGGCCGCTAGCACAGATACGCAGTATTTT.